These T cell receptor beta chains were read from a single sample in a study of T cell repertoires in cytomegalovirus infection. TCRdb analysed the reads with MiXCR anew, one entry per CDR3 protein. The sample includes around 450,000 distinct CDR3 sequences, roughly 30% seen only once; the top ten take roughly 13%. The sequencing input was PBMCs. The receptors derive from a human donor in good health (CMV status not recorded). Some clones in this sample may be carry-over from other donors' samples. The CDR3 runs from the conserved cysteine through the conserved F or W. A D gene is named only where the DNA matches it firmly. Clone size is shown for a subset of rows, as once, few, many or a class of expanded clone.

size: NA; D: TRBD1; V: TRBV5-6; J: TRBJ2-7; length: 13; DNA: TGTGCCAGCAGCTTAGGGACAGCTACTGAGCAGTACTTC; CDR3: CASSLGTATEQYF
size: many; D: NA; V: TRBV7-2; J: TRBJ2-7; length: 12; DNA: TGTGCCAGCAGCTTGACAGGTTACGAGCAGTACTTC; CDR3: CASSLTGYEQYF
size: NA; D: NA; V: TRBV20-1; J: TRBJ2-1; length: 16; DNA: TGCAGTGCAAGGTCGGGGGGCGGTAGCTCCTACAATGAGCAGTTCTTC; CDR3: CSARSGGGSSYNEQFF
size: NA; D: NA; V: TRBV5-4; J: TRBJ2-2; length: 13; DNA: TGTGCCAGCAGCCAAGACCTCACCGGGGAGCTGTTTTTT; CDR3: CASSQDLTGELFF
size: NA; D: NA; V: TRBV4-1; J: TRBJ1-4; length: 13; DNA: TGCGCCAGCAGCCAGGGCCCGCGGGAAAAACTGTTTTTT; CDR3: CASSQGPREKLFF
size: NA; D: NA; V: TRBV19; J: TRBJ2-2; length: 11; DNA: TGTGCCAGTAGTATAGGAAGGGAGCTGTTTTTT; CDR3: CASSIGRELFF
size: NA; D: NA; V: TRBV28; J: TRBJ1-4; length: 15; DNA: TGTGCCAGCAGTCGGGATCGCAAGCCTAATGAAAAACTGTTTTTT; CDR3: CASSRDRKPNEKLFF
size: many; D: NA; V: TRBV7-6; J: TRBJ1-3; length: 13; DNA: TGTGCCAGCAGCTTACCCCCCGGAAACACCATATATTTT; CDR3: CASSLPPGNTIYF
size: many; D: NA; V: TRBV7-9; J: TRBJ2-7; length: 14; DNA: TGTGCCAGCAGCCCCAACATGAGAAGCTACGAGCAGTACTTC; CDR3: CASSPNMRSYEQYF
size: NA; D: NA; V: TRBV12-3/TRBV12-4; J: TRBJ2-2; length: 17; DNA: TGTGCCAGCAGTTCCTCATTTGGGGAGGACGACACCGGGGAGCTGTTTTTT; CDR3: CASSSSFGEDDTGELFF
size: once; D: NA; V: TRBV7-9; J: TRBJ2-5; length: 13; DNA: TGTGCCAGCAGCTTAGACTATGAAGAGACCCAGTACTTC; CDR3: CASSLDYEETQYF
size: once; D: NA; V: TRBV7-9; J: TRBJ2-7; length: 15; DNA: TGTGCCAGCAGCTTAGAGACCCCTGGACCCTACGAGCAGTACTTC; CDR3: CASSLETPGPYEQYF
size: NA; D: NA; V: TRBV6-2/TRBV6-3; J: TRBJ1-1; length: 13; DNA: TGTGCCAGCAGTGGGGGCGGGCACACTGAAGCTTTCTTT; CDR3: CASSGGGHTEAFF
size: NA; D: NA; V: TRBV20-1; J: TRBJ2-7; length: 13; DNA: TGCAGTGCTAGAGTTGTGGACTCCTACGAGCAGTACTTC; CDR3: CSARVVDSYEQYF
size: many; D: NA; V: TRBV7-2; J: TRBJ1-4; length: 15; DNA: TGTGCCAGCAGCCCCCTCACCAGCGGTAATGAAAAACTGTTTTTT; CDR3: CASSPLTSGNEKLFF
size: NA; D: TRBD1; V: TRBV5-1; J: TRBJ1-2; length: 13; DNA: TGCGCCAGCAGCCTAGACAGGGACTATGGCTACGCCTTC; CDR3: CASSLDRDYGYAF
size: NA; D: NA; V: TRBV7-9; J: TRBJ1-2; length: 14; DNA: TGTGCCAGCAGAAGCCAGGACCTAAACGGCGGCTACACCTTC; CDR3: CASRSQDLNGGYTF
size: NA; D: TRBD1; V: TRBV28; J: TRBJ1-2; length: 15; DNA: TGTGCCAGCAGTTTAACCAGACAGGGGGACTACGGCTACACCTTC; CDR3: CASSLTRQGDYGYTF
size: few; D: NA; V: TRBV20-1; J: TRBJ1-1; length: 15; DNA: TGCAGTGCTACCCCCGACAGGCTATTGAACACTGAAGCTTTCTTT; CDR3: CSATPDRLLNTEAFF
size: NA; D: TRBD1; V: TRBV19; J: TRBJ2-2; length: 17; DNA: TGTGCCAGTAGTATGGGGAGGGACAGGGAGAACACCGGGGAGCTGTTTTTT; CDR3: CASSMGRDRENTGELFF
size: NA; D: TRBD1; V: TRBV7-6; J: TRBJ1-5; length: 16; DNA: TGTGCCAGCGGCCTCGCCGGGACAGATAGCAATCAGCCCCAGCATTTT; CDR3: CASGLAGTDSNQPQHF
size: NA; D: NA; V: TRBV6-2/TRBV6-3; J: TRBJ2-7; length: 13; DNA: TGTGCCAGCAGTCCCCCAGGGGTAGGCGAGCAGTACTTC; CDR3: CASSPPGVGEQYF
size: NA; D: TRBD1; V: TRBV7-2; J: TRBJ1-2; length: 15; DNA: TGTGCCAGCAGCCCGACTCCAGGGGGCGGGAATGGCTACACCTTC; CDR3: CASSPTPGGGNGYTF
size: many; D: NA; V: TRBV7-2; J: TRBJ1-1; length: 16; DNA: TGTGCCAGCAGCCATGGTTGGGGCAGGGGTAACACTGAAGCTTTCTTT; CDR3: CASSHGWGRGNTEAFF
size: few; D: TRBD1; V: TRBV7-8; J: TRBJ1-1; length: 15; DNA: TGTGCCAGCAGCTTACCGGGACAGGGGGCTAATGAAGCTTTCTTT; CDR3: CASSLPGQGANEAFF
size: NA; D: NA; V: TRBV7-2; J: TRBJ1-2; length: 13; DNA: TGTGCCAGGAGCTTAGCTCAGAGCTATGGCTACCCCTTC; CDR3: CARSLAQSYGYPF
size: few; D: NA; V: TRBV10-3; J: TRBJ1-5; length: 14; DNA: TGTGCCATCAGCGTTGGTTTAGAACGCCAGCCCCAGCATTTT; CDR3: CAISVGLERQPQHF
size: few; D: TRBD1; V: TRBV7-2; J: TRBJ1-1; length: 16; DNA: TGTGCCAGCAAACTGAGATGGGACAGGGTAGACACTGAAGCTTTCTTT; CDR3: CASKLRWDRVDTEAFF
size: NA; D: NA; V: TRBV6-5; J: TRBJ1-6; length: 15; DNA: TGTGCCAGAAGGGATCAGGCTACCTCTTGGTCACCCCTCCACTTT; CDR3: CARRDQATSWSPLHF
size: few; D: TRBD2; V: TRBV19; J: TRBJ2-3; length: 15; DNA: TGTGCCAGTACCGTTAGCGGGGGCAGCACAGATACGCAGTATTTT; CDR3: CASTVSGGSTDTQYF
size: NA; D: NA; V: TRBV12-3/TRBV12-4; J: TRBJ1-4; length: 15; DNA: TGTGCCAGCAGTCCTCAGGACTCTGGCGATGAAAAACTGTTTTTT; CDR3: CASSPQDSGDEKLFF
size: many; D: NA; V: TRBV7-2; J: TRBJ1-5; length: 16; DNA: TGTGCCAGCAGCGTTATCGGGGGGGTTAGCAATCAGCCCCAGCATTTT; CDR3: CASSVIGGVSNQPQHF
size: NA; D: TRBD1; V: TRBV19; J: TRBJ2-7; length: 14; DNA: TGTGCCAGTATTCCCCAGGGGGCGTTCTACGAGCAGTACTTC; CDR3: CASIPQGAFYEQYF
size: few; D: TRBD1; V: TRBV5-1; J: TRBJ1-4; length: 17; DNA: TGCGCCAGCAGCGCGGGACAGGGAGTCGCAACTAATGAAAAACTGTTTTTT; CDR3: CASSAGQGVATNEKLFF
size: NA; D: TRBD1; V: TRBV19; J: TRBJ2-1; length: 12; DNA: TGTGCCAGTAGTGAGGTAGGGGGCAGGGAGTTCTTC; CDR3: CASSEVGGREFF
size: many; D: TRBD2; V: TRBV7-8; J: TRBJ2-3; length: 13; DNA: TGTGCCAGCAGCCACGGGGGGGCAGATACGCAGTATTTT; CDR3: CASSHGGADTQYF
size: NA; D: NA; V: TRBV9; J: TRBJ2-2; length: 15; DNA: TGTGCCAGCAGCGTAAGCCTAGCGAACACCGGGGAGCTGTTTTTT; CDR3: CASSVSLANTGELFF
size: few; D: NA; V: TRBV29-1; J: TRBJ1-1; length: 15; DNA: TGCAGCGTTGATCAACTTGTGGCAGGGCCCACTGAAGCTTTCTTT; CDR3: CSVDQLVAGPTEAFF
size: NA; D: NA; V: TRBV4-3; J: TRBJ1-1; length: 14; DNA: TGCGCCAGCAGCCGGCAGGACAGGAACACTGAAGCTTTCTTT; CDR3: CASSRQDRNTEAFF
size: few; D: NA; V: TRBV6-4; J: TRBJ2-2; length: 15; DNA: TGTGCCAGCAGTGACTCCCCTGAAGCCACCGGGGAGCTGTTTTTT; CDR3: CASSDSPEATGELFF
size: few; D: NA; V: TRBV19; J: TRBJ2-2; length: 14; DNA: TGTGCCAGTAGTCCCGGGGTCGGCACCGGGGAGCTGTTTTTT; CDR3: CASSPGVGTGELFF
size: NA; D: NA; V: TRBV13; J: TRBJ1-2; length: 16; DNA: TGCGCCAGCAGCCAAGCGTCTGACTTAGAGGACTATGGCTACACCTTC; CDR3: CASSQASDLEDYGYTF
size: NA; D: TRBD2; V: TRBV10-2; J: TRBJ2-1; length: 17; DNA: TGCGCCAGCAGACAACCTAGGGGGCGGGGGGGCCAGGGTGAGCAGTTCTTC; CDR3: CASRQPRGRGGQGEQFF
size: NA; D: NA; V: TRBV7-8; J: TRBJ2-1; length: 12; DNA: TGTGCCAGCAGCCCCGATCGGAATGAGCAGTTCTTC; CDR3: CASSPDRNEQFF
size: few; D: NA; V: TRBV10-3; J: TRBJ1-1; length: 13; DNA: TGTGCCATCAGTTCCCGCAATCCCCTTGAAGCTTTCTTT; CDR3: CAISSRNPLEAFF
size: NA; D: TRBD1; V: TRBV14; J: TRBJ1-2; length: 15; DNA: TGTGCCAGCAGCCAATTAGGGCAGGGGGCGTCCGGCTACACCTTC; CDR3: CASSQLGQGASGYTF
size: NA; D: NA; V: TRBV24-1; J: TRBJ2-2; length: 15; DNA: TGTGCCACCAGTGACCCCAACGTCCAGACCGGGGAGCTGTTTTTT; CDR3: CATSDPNVQTGELFF
size: few; D: NA; V: TRBV7-2; J: TRBJ2-7; length: 12; DNA: TGTGCCAGCAGCTTAGACCGACAGATGCAGTACTTC; CDR3: CASSLDRQMQYF
size: NA; D: NA; V: TRBV5-4; J: TRBJ1-1; length: 14; DNA: TGTGCCAGCAGCTTAGCAGGGCCGTGGACTGAAGCTTTCTTT; CDR3: CASSLAGPWTEAFF
size: NA; D: TRBD2; V: TRBV11-2; J: TRBJ2-7; length: 13; DNA: TGTGCCAGAAGCTTAGATTTAGCGGGAGATAAGTACTTC; CDR3: CARSLDLAGDKYF
size: NA; D: NA; V: TRBV2; J: TRBJ1-2; length: 13; DNA: TGTGCCAGAAGTGATGGCGAAAACTATGGCTACCCCTTC; CDR3: CARSDGENYGYPF
size: few; D: NA; V: TRBV11-2; J: TRBJ2-5; length: 15; DNA: TGTGCCAGCAGCTTAGCGGCTAGTTTCCAAGAGACCCAGTACTTC; CDR3: CASSLAASFQETQYF
size: many; D: NA; V: TRBV7-2; J: TRBJ1-6; length: 15; DNA: TGTGCCAGCAGCTTAGGGCCGGGCGAGAATTCACCCCTCCACTTT; CDR3: CASSLGPGENSPLHF
size: NA; D: NA; V: TRBV7-8; J: TRBJ2-3; length: 15; DNA: TGTGCCAGCGGCAGAACAGGGTCGGTCACAGATACGCAGTATTTT; CDR3: CASGRTGSVTDTQYF
size: many; D: NA; V: TRBV7-8; J: TRBJ1-5; length: 15; DNA: TGTGCCAGCAGCTTAGGGGCGCGGAGTAATCAGCCCCAGCATTTT; CDR3: CASSLGARSNQPQHF
size: many; D: TRBD2; V: TRBV7-6; J: TRBJ2-2; length: 16; DNA: TGTGCCAGCAGCGATCTAGCGGGGGGCAGCACCGGGGAGCTGTTTTTT; CDR3: CASSDLAGGSTGELFF
size: few; D: TRBD1; V: TRBV12-3/TRBV12-4; J: TRBJ2-2; length: 16; DNA: TGTGCCAGCAGTTTGAGTGTCGGACAGGGGACCGGGGAGCTGTTTTTT; CDR3: CASSLSVGQGTGELFF